This section outlines one T cell receptor beta chain sequence together with its context. The data stem from a study of CD8+ T cells in alopecia areata. The sequencing template was cDNA reverse transcribed from extracted RNA. Measured with immunoSEQ multiplex PCR; TCRdb has only the in-frame clones, and not every one. The sample lists about 200,000 clones, 57% occurring once. This CDR3 has 15 residues. CDR1 and CDR2 from the germline V gene are LNHDA and SQIVND (reference sequence). V was shortened by 3 bases and J by 5 bases, with 14 bases between the two germline ends. The TCR sequence derives from a human donor with alopecia areata. The V and J genes are TRBV19 and TRBJ1-5, with D maybe TRBD1 (5 bases). The starting material was CD4+ T cells sorted from blood, obtained at week 0. CDR3 residues: CASSIQQGWDQPQHF. As DNA, the CDR3 is TGTGCCAGTAGTATCCAGCAGGGTTGGGATCAGCCCCAGCATTTT.